These 10 T cell receptor beta chains share one sample of origin, sequenced in a study of chemoradiotherapy in HPV16-positive cancers. Sequencing was performed with immunoSEQ multiplex PCR; in TCRdb, only in-frame clones are kept and a portion is missing. The repertoire holds about 24,000 clones, with 80% to 95% as singletons. Sequencing was performed on blood, taken from a patient who underwent chemoradiotherapy. These receptors all stem from a human donor with HPV-associated anogenital cancer.

The chain couples TRBV7-3 to TRBJ2-5; TRBD1 matches at 8 bases. Germline CDR1 and CDR2: SGHTA and FQGTGA. J gave up 5 bases and V 6 bases, and 11 bases lay outside the gene matches. The CDR3 consists of 15 residues. The CDR3 loop reads CASSWAGGASETQYF. The CDR3 DNA reads TGTGCCAGCAGTTGGGCAGGGGGCGCATCCGAGACCCAGTACTTC.

This rearrangement joins TRBV7-2 to TRBJ1-1; weak D call: TRBD1 (6 bases). This CDR3 has 15 amino acids. From germline, CDR1 is SGHTA and CDR2 FQGNSA. V dropped 1 base and J dropped 8 bases, with 17 bases sitting between them. This CDR3 is CASSLDPGRGREAFF. CDR3 nucleotide sequence: TGTGCCAGCAGCTTAGATCCTGGCCGGGGGCGGGAAGCTTTCTTT.

This sequence joins TRBV5-1 and TRBJ1-4; 7 bases fit TRBD1. This CDR3 spans 17 amino acids. Germline loops: CDR1 SGHRS, CDR2 YFSETQ. V trimming: 4 bases; J trimming: 0 bases; junction bases outside the gene matches: 9. The CDR3 DNA reads TGCGCCAGCAGCAAACTCTCCGGGACAGCAACTAATGAAAAACTGTTTTTT. It is translated as CASSKLSGTATNEKLFF.

The J gene is TRBJ2-5, the V gene TRBV2, with 7 bases identical to TRBD2. V lost 5 bases and J lost 2; bases outside the gene matches: 8. Germline assignment: CDR1 SNHLY and CDR2 FYNNEI. The CDR3 runs to 15 residues. CDR3 in amino acids: CASSFWRAGQETQYF. The CDR3 coding sequence is TGTGCCAGCAGTTTTTGGAGAGCGGGACAAGAGACCCAGTACTTC.

This clone was picked up one time. The J gene is TRBJ1-6, the V gene TRBV21-1. TRBV21-1 is described as a pseudogene. The CDR3 runs to 11 residues. The CDR3 DNA sequence: TGTGCCAGCAGCGCCACCTCACCCCTCCACTTT. The encoded protein is CASSATSPLHF.

In DNA, the CDR3 is TGCGCCAGCAGCCAAGAGGGACAGGGAAGAGGATCGGCGGGCGAGCAGTACTTC. Its translation: CASSQEGQGRGSAGEQYF. V and J are TRBV4-1 and TRBJ2-7, with 9 bases aligning to TRBD1. Germline assignment: CDR1 MGHRA and CDR2 YSYEKL. V dropped 0 bases and J dropped 6; count of bases not matched to a gene: 15. This CDR3 comprises 18 residues.

This clone was detected only once. This chain uses TRBV6-6 with TRBJ1-2; D gene uncertain. This CDR3 is built from 12 residues. Deletions cut 2 bases from V and 7 bases from J, with 8 bases between. Germline values: CDR1 MNHNY, CDR2 SVGAGI (reference sequence). The CDR3 nucleotides read TGTGCCAGCAGTTACATGCTGCGTGGCTACACCTTC. Translation gives CASSYMLRGYTF.

The chain employs TRBV28 and TRBJ2-1, with 11 nucleotides matching TRBD2. This CDR3 is built from 15 residues. Per germline, CDR1 MDHEN and CDR2 SYDVKM. V was pared by 3 bases and J by 7 bases, with 5 bases of the junction left unmatched. The DNA of the CDR3 is TGTGCCAGCAGTTTTGTAGCGGGAGGGCAGAATGAGCAGTTCTTC. Translating it yields CASSFVAGGQNEQFF.

The gene calls are TRBV5-6 and TRBJ1-2; TRBD1 aligns across 7 bases. The J segment lost 5 bases and the V segment lost 2 bases, leaving 9 bases of the junction unmatched. CDR3 length: 15 residues. Germline V gene data show CDR1 as SGHDT and CDR2 as YYEEEE. The CDR3 region has the DNA TGTGCCAGCAGCTTACTGCGGACAGGAGGATATGGCTACACCTTC. Its protein is CASSLLRTGGYGYTF.

The CDR3 loop is CASSQDLGGTADPYGYTF. The CDR3 nucleotides are TGTGCCAGCAGCCAAGATTTGGGGGGGACCGCAGATCCTTATGGCTACACCTTC. This chain uses TRBV4-2 with TRBJ1-2; TRBD1 might be the D (5 bases). Looked up from germline, CDR1 is LGHNA and CDR2 is YNFKEQ. V lost 0 bases, J lost 5 bases, and 22 bases lay in between. The CDR3 length is 18 residues.